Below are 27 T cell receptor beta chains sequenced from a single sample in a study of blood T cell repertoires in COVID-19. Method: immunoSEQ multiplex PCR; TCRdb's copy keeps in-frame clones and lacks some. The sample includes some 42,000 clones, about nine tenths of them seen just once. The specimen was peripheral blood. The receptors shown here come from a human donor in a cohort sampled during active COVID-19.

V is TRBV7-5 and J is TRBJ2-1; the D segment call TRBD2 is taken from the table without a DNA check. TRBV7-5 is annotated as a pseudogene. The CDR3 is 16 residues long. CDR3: CARSLGGTSLSNEQFF. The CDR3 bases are TGTGCCAGAAGCTTAGGGGGGACTAGCCTATCCAATGAGCAGTTCTTC.

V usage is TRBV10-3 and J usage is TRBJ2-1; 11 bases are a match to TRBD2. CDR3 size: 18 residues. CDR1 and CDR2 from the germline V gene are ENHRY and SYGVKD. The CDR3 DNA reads TGTGCTCTCCATGTGGTAGCGGGAGGGATCGCAGGGTACAATGAGCAGTTCTTC. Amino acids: CALHVVAGGIAGYNEQFF.

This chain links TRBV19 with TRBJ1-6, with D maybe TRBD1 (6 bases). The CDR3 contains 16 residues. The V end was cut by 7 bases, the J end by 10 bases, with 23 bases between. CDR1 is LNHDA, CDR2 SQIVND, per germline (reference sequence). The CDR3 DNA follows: TGTGCCAGTAACCCAGGGGAAGCGGTATTTGGATCACCCCTCCACTTT. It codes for CASNPGEAVFGSPLHF.

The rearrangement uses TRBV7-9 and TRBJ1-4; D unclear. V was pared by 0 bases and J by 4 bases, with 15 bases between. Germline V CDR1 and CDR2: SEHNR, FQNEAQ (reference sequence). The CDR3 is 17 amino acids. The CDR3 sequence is CASSLALQKKHNEKLFF. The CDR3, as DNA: TGTGCCAGCAGCTTAGCTTTACAGAAGAAACATAATGAAAAACTGTTTTTT.

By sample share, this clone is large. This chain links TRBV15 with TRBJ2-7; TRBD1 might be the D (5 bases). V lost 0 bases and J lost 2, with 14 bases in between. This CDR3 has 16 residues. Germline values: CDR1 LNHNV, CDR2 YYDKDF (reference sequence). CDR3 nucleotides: TGTGCCACCAGCAGAGATATGTCTGGACAAACCTACGAGCAGTACTTC. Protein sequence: CATSRDMSGQTYEQYF.

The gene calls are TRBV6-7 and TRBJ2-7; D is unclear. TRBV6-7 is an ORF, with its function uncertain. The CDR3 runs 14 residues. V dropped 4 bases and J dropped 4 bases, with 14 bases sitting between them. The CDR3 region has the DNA TGTGCCAGCAGTTCCTCGGGCATTGGGTACGAGCAGTACTTC. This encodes CASSSSGIGYEQYF.

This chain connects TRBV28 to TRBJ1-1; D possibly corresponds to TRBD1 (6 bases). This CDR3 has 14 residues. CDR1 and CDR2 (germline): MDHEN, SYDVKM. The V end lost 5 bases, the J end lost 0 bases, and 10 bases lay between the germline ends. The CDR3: CASSRGHLNTEAFF. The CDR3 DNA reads TGTGCCAGCAGTAGGGGACACCTGAACACTGAAGCTTTCTTT.

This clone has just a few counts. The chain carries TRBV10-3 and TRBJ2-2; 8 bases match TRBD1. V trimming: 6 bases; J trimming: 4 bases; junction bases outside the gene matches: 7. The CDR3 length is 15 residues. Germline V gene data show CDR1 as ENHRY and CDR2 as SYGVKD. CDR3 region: CAIRPGTGPTGELFF. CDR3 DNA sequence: TGTGCCATCAGGCCCGGGACAGGACCCACCGGGGAGCTGTTTTTT.

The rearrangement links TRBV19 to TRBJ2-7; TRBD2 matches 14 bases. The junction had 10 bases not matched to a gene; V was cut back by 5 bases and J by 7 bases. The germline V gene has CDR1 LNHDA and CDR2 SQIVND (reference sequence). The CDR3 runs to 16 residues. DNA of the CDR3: TGTGCCAGTAGTGCCTACCCGGGACTAGCGGGAGTTGAGCAGTACTTC. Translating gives CASSAYPGLAGVEQYF.

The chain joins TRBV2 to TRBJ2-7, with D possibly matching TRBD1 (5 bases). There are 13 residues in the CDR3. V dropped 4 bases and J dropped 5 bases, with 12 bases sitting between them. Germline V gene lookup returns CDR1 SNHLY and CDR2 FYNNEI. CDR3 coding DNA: TGTGCCAGCAGTGGGTTGGCAGGGCACGAGCAGTACTTC. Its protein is CASSGLAGHEQYF. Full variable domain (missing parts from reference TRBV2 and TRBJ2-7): EPEVTQTPSHQVTQMGQEVILRCVPISNHLYFYWYRQILGQKVEFLVSFYNNEISEKSEIFDDQFSVERPDGSNFTLKIRSTKLEDSAMYFCASSGLAGHEQYFGPGTRLTVT.

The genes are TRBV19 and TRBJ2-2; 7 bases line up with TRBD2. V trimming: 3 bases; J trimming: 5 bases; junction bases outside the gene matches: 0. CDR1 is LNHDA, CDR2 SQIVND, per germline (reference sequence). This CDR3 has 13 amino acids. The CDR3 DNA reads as TGTGCCAGTAGTATCGGGGGGACCGGGGAGCTGTTTTTT. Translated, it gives CASSIGGTGELFF. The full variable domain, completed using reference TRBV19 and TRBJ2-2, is DGGITQSPKYLFRKEGQNVTLSCEQNLNHDAMYWYRQDPGQGLRLIYYSQIVNDFQKGDIAEGYSVSREKKESFPLTVTSAQKNPTAFYLCASSIGGTGELFFGEGSRLTVL.

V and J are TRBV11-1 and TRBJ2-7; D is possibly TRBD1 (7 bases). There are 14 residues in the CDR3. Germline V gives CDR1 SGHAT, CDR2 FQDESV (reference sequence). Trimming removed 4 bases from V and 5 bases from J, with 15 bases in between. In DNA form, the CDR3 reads TGTGCCAGCAGCTATCAGCAGGGGGGCCACGAGCAGTACTTC. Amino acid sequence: CASSYQQGGHEQYF.

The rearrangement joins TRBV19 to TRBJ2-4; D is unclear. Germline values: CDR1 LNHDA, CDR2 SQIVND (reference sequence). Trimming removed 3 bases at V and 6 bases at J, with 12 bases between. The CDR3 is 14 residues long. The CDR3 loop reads CASSMSTFGNIQYF. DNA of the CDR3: TGTGCCAGTAGTATGTCTACGTTCGGAAACATTCAGTACTTC.

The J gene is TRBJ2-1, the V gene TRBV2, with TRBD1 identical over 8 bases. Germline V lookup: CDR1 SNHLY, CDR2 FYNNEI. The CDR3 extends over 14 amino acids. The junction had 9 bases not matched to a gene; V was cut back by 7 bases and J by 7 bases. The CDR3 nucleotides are TGTGCCAGCAAAGCAACAGGGGGAGCGAATGAGCAGTTCTTC. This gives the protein CASKATGGANEQFF.

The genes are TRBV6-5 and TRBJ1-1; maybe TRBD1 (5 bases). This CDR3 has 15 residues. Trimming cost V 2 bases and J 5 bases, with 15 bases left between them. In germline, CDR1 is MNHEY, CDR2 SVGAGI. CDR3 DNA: TGTGCCAGCAGTTACGGCCGCACAGGCGGTACTGAAGCTTTCTTT. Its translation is CASSYGRTGGTEAFF.

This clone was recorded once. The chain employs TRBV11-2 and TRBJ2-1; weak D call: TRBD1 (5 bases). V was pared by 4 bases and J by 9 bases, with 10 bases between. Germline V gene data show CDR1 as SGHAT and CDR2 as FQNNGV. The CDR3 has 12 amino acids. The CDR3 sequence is CASSWVRGEQFF. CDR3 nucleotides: TGTGCCAGCAGCTGGGTTAGGGGTGAGCAGTTCTTC.

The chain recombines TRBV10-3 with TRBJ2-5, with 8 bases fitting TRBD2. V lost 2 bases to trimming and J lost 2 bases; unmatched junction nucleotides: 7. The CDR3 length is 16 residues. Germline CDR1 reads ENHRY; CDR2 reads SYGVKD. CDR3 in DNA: TGTGCCATCAGTGAGCTACAAGCGGGGGTTCAAGAGACCCAGTACTTC. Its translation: CAISELQAGVQETQYF.

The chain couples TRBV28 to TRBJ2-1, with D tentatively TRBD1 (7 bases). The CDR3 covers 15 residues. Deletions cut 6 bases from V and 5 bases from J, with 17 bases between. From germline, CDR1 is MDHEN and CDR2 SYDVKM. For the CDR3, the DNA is TGTGCCAGCAGCCACGACAGGGAGGTAAACAATGAGCAGTTCTTC. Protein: CASSHDREVNNEQFF. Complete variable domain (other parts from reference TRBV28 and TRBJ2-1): DVKVTQSSRYLVKRTGEKVFLECVQDMDHENMFWYRQDPGLGLRLIYFSYDVKMKEKGDIPEGYSVSREKKERFSLILESASTNQTSMYLCASSHDREVNNEQFFGPGTRLTVL.

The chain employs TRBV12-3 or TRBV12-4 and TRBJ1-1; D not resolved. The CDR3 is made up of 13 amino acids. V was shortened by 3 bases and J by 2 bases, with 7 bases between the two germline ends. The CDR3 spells CASSLGKNTEAFF. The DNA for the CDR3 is TGTGCCAGCAGTTTGGGCAAAAACACTGAAGCTTTCTTT.

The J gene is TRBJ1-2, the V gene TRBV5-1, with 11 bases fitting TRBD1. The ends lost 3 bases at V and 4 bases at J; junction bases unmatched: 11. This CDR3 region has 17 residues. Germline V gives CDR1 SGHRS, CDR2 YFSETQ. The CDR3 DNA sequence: TGCGCCAGCAGCTGGGGCCCGGGACAGGGGGTTGGCTATGGCTACACCTTC. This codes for CASSWGPGQGVGYGYTF.

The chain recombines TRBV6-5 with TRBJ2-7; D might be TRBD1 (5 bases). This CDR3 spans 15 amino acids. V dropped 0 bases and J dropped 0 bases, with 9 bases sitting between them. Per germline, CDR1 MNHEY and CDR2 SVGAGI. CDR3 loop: CASSYSPDTSYEQYF. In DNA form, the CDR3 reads TGTGCCAGCAGTTACTCCCCGGACACCTCCTACGAGCAGTACTTC.

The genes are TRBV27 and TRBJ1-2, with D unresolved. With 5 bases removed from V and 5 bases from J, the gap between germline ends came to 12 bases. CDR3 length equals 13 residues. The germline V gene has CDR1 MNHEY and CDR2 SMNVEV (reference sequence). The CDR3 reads CASSPAGHYGYTF. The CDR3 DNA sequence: TGTGCCAGCAGTCCCGCGGGCCATTATGGCTACACCTTC.

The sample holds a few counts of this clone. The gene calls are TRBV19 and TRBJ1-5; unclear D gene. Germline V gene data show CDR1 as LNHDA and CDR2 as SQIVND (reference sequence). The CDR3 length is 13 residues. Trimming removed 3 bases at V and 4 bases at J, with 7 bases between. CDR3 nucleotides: TGTGCCAGTAGTATCCAGGTTAATCAGCCCCAGCATTTT. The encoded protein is CASSIQVNQPQHF.

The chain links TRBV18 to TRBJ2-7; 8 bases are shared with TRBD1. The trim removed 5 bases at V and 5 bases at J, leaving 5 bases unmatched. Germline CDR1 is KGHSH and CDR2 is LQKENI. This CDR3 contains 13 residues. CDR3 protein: CASSSDRDHEQYF. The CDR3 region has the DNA TGTGCCAGCTCATCGGACAGGGATCACGAGCAGTACTTC.

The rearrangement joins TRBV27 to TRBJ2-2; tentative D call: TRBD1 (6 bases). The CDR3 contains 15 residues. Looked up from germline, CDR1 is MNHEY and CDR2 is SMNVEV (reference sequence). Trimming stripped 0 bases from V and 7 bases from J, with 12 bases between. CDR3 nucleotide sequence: TGTGCCAGCAGTTTATCGAGGGGGTGGGGCGGGGAGCTGTTTTTT. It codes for CASSLSRGWGGELFF.

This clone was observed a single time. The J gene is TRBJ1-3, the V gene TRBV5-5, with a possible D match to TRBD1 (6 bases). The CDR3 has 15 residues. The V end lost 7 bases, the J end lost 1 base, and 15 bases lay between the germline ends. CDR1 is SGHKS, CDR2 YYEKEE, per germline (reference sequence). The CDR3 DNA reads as TGTGCCAGCGGACGTGAACAGGGATCTGGAAACACCATATATTTT. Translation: CASGREQGSGNTIYF.

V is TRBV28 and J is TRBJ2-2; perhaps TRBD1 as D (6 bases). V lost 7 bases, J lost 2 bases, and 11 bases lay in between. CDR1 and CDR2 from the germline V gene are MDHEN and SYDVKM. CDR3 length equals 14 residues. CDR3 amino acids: CASIRDTNTGELFF. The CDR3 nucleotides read TGTGCCAGCATCCGGGACACAAACACCGGGGAGCTGTTTTTT.